This entry is about one TCR beta chain. Germline loops: CDR1 SGDLS, CDR2 YYNGEE. V lost 3 bases, J lost 1 base, and 10 bases lay in between. CDR3 length: 14 amino acids. TCRdb's table, derived via immunoSEQ multiplex PCR, lists solely in-frame clones and lacks some. The table includes approximately 110,000 clones, approximately 85% detected once. The data derive from a study of PD-L1 blockade in urothelial cancer. About the research overall: When patients started atezolizumab around 2014, it was given at 1,200 mg intravenously every 3 weeks. Blood-derived samples held a median about 130,000 T cells.

This sequence was found in a man over 45 with urothelial cancer. J is TRBJ1-2 and V is TRBV9, with a possible D match to TRBD1 (5 bases). Sequences were derived from PBMCs, sampled around atezolizumab (anti-PD-L1) treatment. Here the CDR3 reads CASSGAGNNYGYTF. The CDR3 bases are TGTGCCAGCAGCGGGGCAGGGAATAACTATGGCTACACCTTC.